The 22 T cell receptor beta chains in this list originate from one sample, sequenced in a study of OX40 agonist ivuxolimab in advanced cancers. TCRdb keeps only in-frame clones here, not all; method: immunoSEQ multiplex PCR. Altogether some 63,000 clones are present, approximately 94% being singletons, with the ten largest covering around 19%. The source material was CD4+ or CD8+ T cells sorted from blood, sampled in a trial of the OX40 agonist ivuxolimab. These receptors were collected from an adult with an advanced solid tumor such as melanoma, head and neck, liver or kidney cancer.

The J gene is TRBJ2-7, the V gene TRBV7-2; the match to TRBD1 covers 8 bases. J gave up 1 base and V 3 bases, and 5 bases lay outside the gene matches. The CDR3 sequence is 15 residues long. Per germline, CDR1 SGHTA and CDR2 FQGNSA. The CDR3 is CASSFWTGLSYEQYF. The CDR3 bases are TGTGCCAGCAGCTTTTGGACAGGGTTGTCCTACGAGCAGTACTTC.

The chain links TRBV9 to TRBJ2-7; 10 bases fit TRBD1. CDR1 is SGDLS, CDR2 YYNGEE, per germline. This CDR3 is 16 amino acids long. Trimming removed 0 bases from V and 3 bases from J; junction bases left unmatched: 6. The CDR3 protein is CASSVAGTGANYEQYF. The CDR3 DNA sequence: TGTGCCAGCAGCGTAGCCGGGACAGGGGCCAACTACGAGCAGTACTTC.

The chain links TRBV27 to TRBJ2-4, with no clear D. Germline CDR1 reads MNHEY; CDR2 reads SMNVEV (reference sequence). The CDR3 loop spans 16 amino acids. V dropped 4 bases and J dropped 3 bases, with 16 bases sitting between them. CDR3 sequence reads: CASSSYSKGDKNIQYF. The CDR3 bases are TGTGCCAGCAGTTCATATAGTAAGGGTGACAAAAACATTCAGTACTTC.

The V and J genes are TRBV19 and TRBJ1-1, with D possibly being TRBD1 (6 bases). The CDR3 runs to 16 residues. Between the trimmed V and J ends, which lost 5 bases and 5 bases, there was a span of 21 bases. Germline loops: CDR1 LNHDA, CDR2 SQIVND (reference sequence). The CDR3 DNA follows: TGTGCCAGTAGTTCCCTTAGAGGCAGGGGTGGGACTGAAGCTTTCTTT. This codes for CASSSLRGRGGTEAFF.

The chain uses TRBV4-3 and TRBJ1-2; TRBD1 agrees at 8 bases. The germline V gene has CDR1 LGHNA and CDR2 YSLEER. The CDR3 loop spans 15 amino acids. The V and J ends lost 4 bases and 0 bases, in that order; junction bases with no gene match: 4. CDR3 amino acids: CASSRQGAANYGYTF. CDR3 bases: TGCGCCAGCAGCCGCCAGGGGGCTGCTAACTATGGCTACACCTTC.

The chain's CDR3 is CASSQIRTGFGELFF. In nucleotides, the CDR3 is TGCGCCAGCAGCCAAATTCGGACAGGGTTCGGGGAGCTGTTTTTT. V is TRBV4-3 and J is TRBJ2-2; 8 bases map to TRBD1. Trimming cost V 2 bases and J 7 bases; bases outside gene matches: 6. CDR1 and CDR2 from the germline V gene are LGHNA and YSLEER. The CDR3 extends over 15 amino acids.

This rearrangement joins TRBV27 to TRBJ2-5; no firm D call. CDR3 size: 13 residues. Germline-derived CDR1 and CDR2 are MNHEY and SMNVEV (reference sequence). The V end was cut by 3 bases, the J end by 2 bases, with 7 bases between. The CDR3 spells CASSFTTQETQYF. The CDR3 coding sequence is TGTGCCAGCAGTTTCACGACACAAGAGACCCAGTACTTC.

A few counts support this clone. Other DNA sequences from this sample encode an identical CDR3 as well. CDR3 protein: CASSIGHTEAFF. For the CDR3, the DNA is TGTGCCAGTAGTATCGGCCACACTGAAGCTTTCTTT. The chain employs TRBV19 and TRBJ1-1; no definite D call. Germline V gene data show CDR1 as LNHDA and CDR2 as SQIVND (reference sequence). The CDR3 is made up of 12 amino acids. Trimming left V 3 bases short and J 3 bases short, with 5 bases between.

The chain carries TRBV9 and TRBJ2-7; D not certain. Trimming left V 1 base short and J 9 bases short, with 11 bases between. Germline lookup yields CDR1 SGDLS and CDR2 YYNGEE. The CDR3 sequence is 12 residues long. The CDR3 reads CASSVTPPGQYF. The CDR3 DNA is TGTGCCAGCAGCGTAACGCCGCCGGGGCAGTACTTC.

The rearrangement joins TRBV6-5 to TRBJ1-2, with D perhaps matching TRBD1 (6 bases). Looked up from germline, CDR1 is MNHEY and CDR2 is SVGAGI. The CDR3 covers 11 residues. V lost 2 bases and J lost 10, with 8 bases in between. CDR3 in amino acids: CASSYGQLYTF. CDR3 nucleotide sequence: TGTGCCAGCAGTTACGGACAGCTCTACACCTTC.

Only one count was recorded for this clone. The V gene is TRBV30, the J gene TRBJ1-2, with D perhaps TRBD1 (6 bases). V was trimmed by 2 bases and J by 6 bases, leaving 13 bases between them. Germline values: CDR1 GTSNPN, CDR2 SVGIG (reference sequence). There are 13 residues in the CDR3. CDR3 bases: TGTGCCTGGAGTCCCACAGGGATCGATGGCTACACCTTC. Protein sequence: CAWSPTGIDGYTF.

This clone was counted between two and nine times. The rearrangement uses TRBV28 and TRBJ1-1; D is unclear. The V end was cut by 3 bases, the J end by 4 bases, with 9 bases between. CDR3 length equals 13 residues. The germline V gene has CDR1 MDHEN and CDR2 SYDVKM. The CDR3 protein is CASSFPGSTEAFF. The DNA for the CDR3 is TGTGCCAGCAGTTTCCCAGGATCCACTGAAGCTTTCTTT.

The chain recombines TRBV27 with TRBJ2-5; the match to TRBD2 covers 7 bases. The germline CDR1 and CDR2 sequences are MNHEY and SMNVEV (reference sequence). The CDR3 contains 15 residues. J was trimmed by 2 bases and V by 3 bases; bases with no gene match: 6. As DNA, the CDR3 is TGTGCCAGCAGTTTGGGTAGCGGGTTGCAAGAGACCCAGTACTTC. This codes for CASSLGSGLQETQYF.

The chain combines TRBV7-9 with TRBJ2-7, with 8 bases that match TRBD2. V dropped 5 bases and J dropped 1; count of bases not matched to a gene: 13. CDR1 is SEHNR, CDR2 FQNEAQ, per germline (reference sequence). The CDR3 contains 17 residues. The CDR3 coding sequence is TGTGCCAGCAGCCTCTATTTAGCGGGACGGACATCCTACGAGCAGTACTTC. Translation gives CASSLYLAGRTSYEQYF.

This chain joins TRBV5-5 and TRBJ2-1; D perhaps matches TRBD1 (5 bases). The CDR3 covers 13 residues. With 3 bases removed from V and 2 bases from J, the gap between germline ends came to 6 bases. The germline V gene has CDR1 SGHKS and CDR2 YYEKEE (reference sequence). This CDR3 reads CASSSDTYNEQFF. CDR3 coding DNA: TGTGCCAGCAGCTCGGACACCTACAATGAGCAGTTCTTC. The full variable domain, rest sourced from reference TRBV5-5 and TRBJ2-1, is DAGVTQSPTHLIKTRGQQVTLRCSPISGHKSVSWYQQVLGQGPQFIFQYYEKEERGRGNFPDRFSARQFPNYSSELNVNALLLGDSALYLCASSSDTYNEQFFGPGTRLTVL.

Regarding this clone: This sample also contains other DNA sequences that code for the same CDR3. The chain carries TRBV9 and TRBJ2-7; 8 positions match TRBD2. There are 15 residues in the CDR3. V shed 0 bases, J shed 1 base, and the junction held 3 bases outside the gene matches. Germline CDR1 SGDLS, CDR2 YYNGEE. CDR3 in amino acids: CASSVGASGSYEQYF. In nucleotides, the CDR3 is TGTGCCAGCAGCGTAGGGGCTAGCGGGTCCTACGAGCAGTACTTC.

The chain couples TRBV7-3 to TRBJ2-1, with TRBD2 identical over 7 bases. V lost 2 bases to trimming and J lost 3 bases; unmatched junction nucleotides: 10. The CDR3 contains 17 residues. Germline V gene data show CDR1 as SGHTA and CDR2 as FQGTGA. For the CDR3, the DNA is TGTGCCAGCAGCTTAGGGCAGCGGCTAGCGGACTACAATGAGCAGTTCTTC. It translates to CASSLGQRLADYNEQFF.

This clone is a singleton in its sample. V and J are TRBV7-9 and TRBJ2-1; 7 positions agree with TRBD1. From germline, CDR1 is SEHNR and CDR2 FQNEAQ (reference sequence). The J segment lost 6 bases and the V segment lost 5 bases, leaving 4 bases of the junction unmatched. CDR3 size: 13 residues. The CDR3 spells CASSQDRINEQFF. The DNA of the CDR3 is TGTGCCAGCAGCCAGGACAGGATCAATGAGCAGTTCTTC.

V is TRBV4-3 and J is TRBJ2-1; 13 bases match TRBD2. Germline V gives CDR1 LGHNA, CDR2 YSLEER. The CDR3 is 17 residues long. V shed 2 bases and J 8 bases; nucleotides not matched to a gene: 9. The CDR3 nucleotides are TGCGCCAGCAGCCAACCTCCGGGACTAGCGGGATCGGATGAGCAGTTCTTC. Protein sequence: CASSQPPGLAGSDEQFF.

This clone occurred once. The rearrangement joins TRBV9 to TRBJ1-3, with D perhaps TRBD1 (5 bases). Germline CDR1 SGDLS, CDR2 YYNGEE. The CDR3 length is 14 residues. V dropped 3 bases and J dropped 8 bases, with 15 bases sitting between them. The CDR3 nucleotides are TGTGCCAGCAGCGCCGGGAGCGGGGGAGACACCATATATTTT. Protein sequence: CASSAGSGGDTIYF.

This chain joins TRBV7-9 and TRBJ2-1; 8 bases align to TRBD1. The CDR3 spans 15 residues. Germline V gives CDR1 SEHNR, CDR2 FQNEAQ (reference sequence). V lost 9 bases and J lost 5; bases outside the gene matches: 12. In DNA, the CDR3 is TGTGCCAGTCGTTTTCCGGGACAGGTGAACAATGAGCAGTTCTTC. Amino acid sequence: CASRFPGQVNNEQFF.

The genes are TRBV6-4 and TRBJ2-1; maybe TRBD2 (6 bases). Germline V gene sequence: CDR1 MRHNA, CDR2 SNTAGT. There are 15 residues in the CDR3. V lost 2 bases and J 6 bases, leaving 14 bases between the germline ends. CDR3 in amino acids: CASSDPGVMGNEQFF. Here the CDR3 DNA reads TGTGCCAGCAGTGACCCGGGAGTGATGGGCAATGAGCAGTTCTTC.